What follows are 30 T cell receptor beta chains derived from one specimen sequenced in a study of T cell clones after liver transplantation. Sequencing used immunoSEQ multiplex PCR; TCRdb keeps in-frame clones, though not all of them. Seen here are 55,000 to 80,000 clones, roughly 90% observed once, and the top ten hold approximately 2.6%. The material was CD4+ T cells from blood, obtained before liver transplant. All receptors derive from a human donor who received a liver transplant.

J is TRBJ2-7 and V is TRBV19; TRBD2 aligns across 11 bases. The V and J ends lost 1 base and 6 bases, in that order; junction bases with no gene match: 11. From germline, CDR1 is LNHDA and CDR2 SQIVND (reference sequence). The CDR3 spans 17 residues. The CDR3 reads CASSIVAGGPVEAEQYF. As DNA, the CDR3 is TGTGCCAGTAGTATAGTAGCGGGAGGGCCGGTAGAGGCCGAGCAGTACTTC.

The chain joins TRBV25-1 to TRBJ2-4, with 7 bases aligning to TRBD1. Losses at the gene ends were 2 bases for V and 4 bases for J; bases not matched to a gene: 5. Germline V gene data show CDR1 as MGHDK and CDR2 as SYGVNS. The CDR3 is 15 amino acids. The CDR3 nucleotides read TGTGCCAGCAGTGAAACCGGGACAGTAAAAAACATTCAGTACTTC. Translation: CASSETGTVKNIQYF. Combining the CDR3 with reference TRBV25-1 and TRBJ2-4 gives the whole variable domain EADIYQTPRYLVIGTGKKITLECSQTMGHDKMYWYQQDPGMELHLIHYSYGVNSTEKGDLSSESTVSRIRTEHFPLTLESARPSHTSQYLCASSETGTVKNIQYFGAGTRLSVL.

The genes are TRBV19 and TRBJ2-7, with 9 nucleotides matching TRBD1. The CDR3 totals 13 residues. V shed 6 bases, J shed 5 bases, and the junction held 5 bases outside the gene matches. CDR1 and CDR2 (germline): LNHDA, SQIVND (reference sequence). CDR3 sequence (DNA): TGTGCCAGTAGGGACAGGGGAATCAACGAGCAGTACTTC. Its protein is CASRDRGINEQYF. The full variable domain, with the rest looked up from reference TRBV19 and TRBJ2-7, is DGGITQSPKYLFRKEGQNVTLSCEQNLNHDAMYWYRQDPGQGLRLIYYSQIVNDFQKGDIAEGYSVSREKKESFPLTVTSAQKNPTAFYLCASRDRGINEQYFGPGTRLTVT.

This sequence joins TRBV10-3 and TRBJ2-1; D might be TRBD2 (6 bases). Between the trimmed V and J ends, which lost 4 bases and 8 bases, there was a span of 6 bases. Germline values: CDR1 ENHRY, CDR2 SYGVKD. The CDR3 spans 11 residues. Written as DNA, the CDR3 is TGTGCCATCAGTGTAGCGGATGAGCAGTTCTTC. This sequence encodes CAISVADEQFF.

This chain uses TRBV7-9 with TRBJ2-7; no definite D call. The germline V and J ends were trimmed by 1 base and 6 bases, with 10 bases remaining between them. Germline assignment: CDR1 SEHNR and CDR2 FQNEAQ (reference sequence). CDR3 size: 13 residues. For the CDR3, the DNA is TGTGCCAGCAGCTTAGAGGGTGCTACCGAGCAGTACTTC. Translation gives CASSLEGATEQYF.

This clone has just a few counts. This chain connects TRBV18 to TRBJ2-7, with 12 bases fitting TRBD2. The CDR3 has 16 amino acids. Trimming took 0 bases from V and 6 from J; bases not matched to a gene: 6. Per germline, CDR1 KGHSH and CDR2 LQKENI. This chain's CDR3 is CASSPPLLAGGSEQYF. The CDR3 DNA sequence: TGTGCCAGCTCACCACCCCTACTAGCGGGAGGTTCCGAGCAGTACTTC.

The chain carries TRBV9 and TRBJ2-3; D is unclear. Germline CDR1 reads SGDLS; CDR2 reads YYNGEE. Trimming stripped 2 bases from V and 8 bases from J, with 15 bases between. The CDR3 is 14 residues long. The CDR3 is CASSVAGEKGTQYF. The DNA for the CDR3 is TGTGCCAGCAGCGTTGCAGGAGAAAAAGGTACGCAGTATTTT.

This clone was detected once. The chain is built from TRBV18 and TRBJ2-1; D call uncertain. CDR1 and CDR2 from the germline V gene are KGHSH and LQKENI. Deletions cut 2 bases from V and 8 bases from J, with 7 bases between. The CDR3 covers 12 residues. CDR3 protein: CASSPGRYEQFF. CDR3 coding DNA: TGTGCCAGCTCACCAGGTCGGTATGAGCAGTTCTTC.

This clone was seen a few times. The rearrangement uses TRBV5-5 and TRBJ1-5, with D possibly being TRBD1 (6 bases). The length of the CDR3 is 15 residues. Germline V gene lookup returns CDR1 SGHKS and CDR2 YYEKEE (reference sequence). V lost 4 bases and J lost 2, with 13 bases in between. The CDR3 DNA follows: TGTGCCAGCAGCCTGGAGGGACACGGCAATCAGCCCCAGCATTTT. Its protein product is CASSLEGHGNQPQHF.

The CDR3 region has the DNA TGCAGCGTCCAACAGGGGGGCGAGCAGTTCTTC. Translated, it gives CSVQQGGEQFF. The chain employs TRBV29-1 and TRBJ2-1, with TRBD1 matching 8 bases. V shed 6 bases and J 10 bases; nucleotides not matched to a gene: 5. Germline V gives CDR1 SQVTM, CDR2 ANQGSEA. This CDR3 comprises 11 residues.

This clone showed up just once. This chain joins TRBV21-1 and TRBJ1-5. TRBV21-1 is labeled a pseudogene. The CDR3 runs 11 residues. The CDR3 coding sequence is TGTGCCAGCAGCAAAGGTGGGGCCCAGCATTTT. Translating it yields CASSKGGAQHF.

The V call is TRBV2, the J call TRBJ2-7, with 7 positions matching TRBD2. From germline, CDR1 is SNHLY and CDR2 FYNNEI. The CDR3 has 13 amino acids. V lost 5 bases, J lost 3 bases, and 4 bases stayed unmatched. CDR3 loop: CASSRGGNYEQYF. The CDR3 coding sequence is TGTGCCAGCAGTCGCGGGGGAAACTACGAGCAGTACTTC.

In its sample, this clone was seen once. The chain links TRBV6-5 to TRBJ2-5; D may correspond to TRBD1 or TRBD2 (5 bases each). This CDR3 is built from 16 residues. From germline, CDR1 is MNHEY and CDR2 SVGAGI. Trimming stripped 0 bases from V and 0 bases from J, with 11 bases between. The CDR3 DNA follows: TGTGCCAGCAGTTACTCGGGGACCCAGTACCAAGAGACCCAGTACTTC. It yields the protein CASSYSGTQYQETQYF.

This chain connects TRBV5-6 to TRBJ2-7, with TRBD2 matching over 9 bases. CDR3 length: 15 residues. V shed 4 bases and J 3 bases; nucleotides not matched to a gene: 8. Per germline, CDR1 SGHDT and CDR2 YYEEEE. This chain's CDR3 is CASSIGASGNYEQYF. Here the CDR3 DNA reads TGTGCCAGCAGCATTGGTGCTAGCGGGAACTACGAGCAGTACTTC.

This sequence joins TRBV5-1 and TRBJ2-7; no clear D. The V and J ends lost 4 bases and 7 bases respectively, with 15 bases between them. Germline loops: CDR1 SGHRS, CDR2 YFSETQ. CDR3 size: 13 residues. The CDR3 loop is CASSPSPQGEQYF. The DNA for the CDR3 is TGCGCCAGCAGCCCAAGCCCGCAAGGGGAGCAGTACTTC.

The chain couples TRBV6-6 to TRBJ2-7; 9 positions match TRBD1. The CDR3 loop spans 13 amino acids. The germline CDR1 and CDR2 sequences are MNHNY and SVGAGI (reference sequence). V trimming: 5 bases; J trimming: 5 bases; junction bases outside the gene matches: 4. Written as DNA, the CDR3 is TGTGCCAGCAGTCAACAGGGGGCTGACGAGCAGTACTTC. It encodes CASSQQGADEQYF.

This chain uses TRBV7-6 with TRBJ1-1; 7 positions agree with TRBD1. The CDR3 extends over 14 amino acids. Looked up from germline, CDR1 is SGHVS and CDR2 is FNYEAQ. Trimming at V came to 3 bases and at J to 3 bases, leaving 4 bases not matched to a gene. The CDR3 spells CASSFFRGDTEAFF. In DNA form, the CDR3 reads TGTGCCAGCAGCTTTTTCAGGGGGGACACTGAAGCTTTCTTT. Full variable domain (outside the CDR3, taken from reference TRBV7-6 and TRBJ1-1): GAGVSQSPRYKVTKRGQDVALRCDPISGHVSLYWYRQALGQGPEFLTYFNYEAQQDKSGLPNDRFSAERPEGSISTLTIQRTEQRDSAMYRCASSFFRGDTEAFFGQGTRLTVV.

In its sample, this clone was seen once. The rearrangement links TRBV27 to TRBJ2-7, with 8 bases fitting TRBD2. J lost 7 bases, V lost 3 bases, and 8 bases had no gene match. Germline values: CDR1 MNHEY, CDR2 SMNVEV (reference sequence). The CDR3 is 14 residues long. CDR3: CASSFAAGVGEQYF. In DNA form, the CDR3 reads TGTGCCAGCAGTTTTGCAGCGGGAGTGGGTGAGCAGTACTTC.

V usage is TRBV5-1 and J usage is TRBJ1-2, with 7 bases fitting TRBD1. The CDR3 is 14 amino acids. Trimming at V came to 7 bases and at J to 3 bases, leaving 9 bases not matched to a gene. Germline CDR1 and CDR2: SGHRS and YFSETQ. CDR3 DNA sequence: TGCGCCAGCCGTACAGGGGCGGCGGACTATGGCTACACCTTC. It codes for CASRTGAADYGYTF.

The V gene is TRBV19, the J gene TRBJ2-3; D possibly corresponds to TRBD1 (8 bases). This CDR3 has 16 amino acids. V lost 4 bases and J 5 bases, leaving 19 bases between the germline ends. Germline V lookup: CDR1 LNHDA, CDR2 SQIVND (reference sequence). DNA for the CDR3: TGTGCCAGTAGTAGAAGCGGGACAGGACAGATAGATACGCAGTATTTT. This translates into CASSRSGTGQIDTQYF.

V gene TRBV11-2 combines with J gene TRBJ2-1; tentatively, D is TRBD2 (6 bases). Looked up from germline, CDR1 is SGHAT and CDR2 is FQNNGV. V dropped 3 bases and J dropped 4 bases, with 13 bases sitting between them. CDR3 size: 15 residues. CDR3 amino acids: CASSFTGTEYNEQFF. In DNA, the CDR3 is TGTGCCAGCAGCTTCACCGGGACTGAGTACAATGAGCAGTTCTTC. Complete variable domain (other parts from reference TRBV11-2 and TRBJ2-1): EAGVAQSPRYKIIEKRQSVAFWCNPISGHATLYWYQQILGQGPKLLIQFQNNGVVDDSQLPKDRFSAERLKGVDSTLKIQPAKLEDSAVYLCASSFTGTEYNEQFFGPGTRLTVL.

The rearrangement links TRBV6-6 to TRBJ2-7, with D uncertain. Between the trimmed V and J ends, which lost 0 bases and 6 bases, there was a span of 12 bases. Looked up from germline, CDR1 is MNHNY and CDR2 is SVGAGI (reference sequence). The CDR3 extends over 14 amino acids. CDR3 DNA: TGTGCCAGCAGTTACTCGAGGCCCCTTGCCGAGCAGTACTTC. This codes for CASSYSRPLAEQYF.

V gene TRBV7-2 combines with J gene TRBJ2-1, with TRBD2 matching over 7 bases. CDR1 is SGHTA and CDR2 is FQGNSA in the germline V gene. V was pared by 5 bases and J by 0 bases, with 7 bases of the junction left unmatched. This CDR3 region has 16 residues. CDR3 sequence reads: CASSHGPGGSYNEQFF. The CDR3 DNA reads as TGTGCCAGCAGCCACGGACCGGGGGGCTCCTACAATGAGCAGTTCTTC.

The V call is TRBV7-3, the J call TRBJ1-1, with D tentatively TRBD1 (6 bases). V was shortened by 8 bases and J by 2 bases, with 12 bases between the two germline ends. This CDR3 is 13 amino acids long. In germline, CDR1 is SGHTA, CDR2 FQGTGA. CDR3 nucleotide sequence: TGTGCCAGCGGTGCAGGGGTTAACACTGAAGCTTTCTTT. Translation: CASGAGVNTEAFF.

V and J are TRBV6-5 and TRBJ2-3, with D possibly matching TRBD2 (5 bases). The V gene's germline CDR1 is MNHEY and CDR2 SVGAGI. V was shortened by 2 bases and J by 4 bases, with 10 bases between the two germline ends. The CDR3 runs 14 residues. Here the CDR3 DNA reads TGTGCCAGCAGTTACAGCGGAAGCCCAGATACGCAGTATTTT. This encodes CASSYSGSPDTQYF.

This chain joins TRBV28 and TRBJ2-7, with D possibly TRBD1 on 6 matching bases. This CDR3 is 18 amino acids long. Germline assignment: CDR1 MDHEN and CDR2 SYDVKM. The germline V and J ends were trimmed by 6 bases and 2 bases, with 26 bases remaining between them. In nucleotides, the CDR3 is TGTGCCAGCAGACCATCATCCTTTAGAGGGGGAGCCGCCTACGAGCAGTACTTC. Translated: CASRPSSFRGGAAYEQYF.

This CDR3 is CASSYTIAGVYTGELFF. The CDR3 DNA follows: TGTGCCAGCAGCTACACAATAGCGGGAGTGTACACCGGGGAGCTGTTTTTT. The chain is built from TRBV7-9 and TRBJ2-2; 9 positions agree with TRBD2. The CDR3 length is 17 residues. Losses at the gene ends were 4 bases for V and 3 bases for J; bases not matched to a gene: 9. CDR1 and CDR2 (germline): SEHNR, FQNEAQ (reference sequence). Full variable domain (missing parts from reference TRBV7-9 and TRBJ2-2): DTGVSQNPRHKITKRGQNVTFRCDPISEHNRLYWYRQTLGQGPEFLTYFQNEAQLEKSRLLSDRFSAERPKGSFSTLEIQRTEQGDSAMYLCASSYTIAGVYTGELFFGEGSRLTVL.

CDR3 bases: TGCGCCAGCAGCTCGGGACTAGCGGGAGGGCGGGACACAGATACGCAGTATTTT. As protein: CASSSGLAGGRDTDTQYF. The chain recombines TRBV5-1 with TRBJ2-3, with 16 positions matching TRBD2. Germline loops: CDR1 SGHRS, CDR2 YFSETQ. This CDR3 has 18 residues. The V and J ends lost 3 bases and 2 bases, in that order; junction bases with no gene match: 6.

The rearrangement joins TRBV19 to TRBJ2-7, with D possibly TRBD2 on 5 matching bases. The CDR3 is 14 residues long. In germline, CDR1 is LNHDA, CDR2 SQIVND (reference sequence). V lost 1 base and J lost 2, with 9 bases in between. CDR3 sequence (DNA): TGTGCCAGTAGTATAGGCGGGTTTCCCTACGAGCAGTACTTC. Its translation is CASSIGGFPYEQYF.

In this sample, this clone turned up once. This rearrangement joins TRBV27 to TRBJ1-5, with 10 bases lining up with TRBD1. Germline lookup yields CDR1 MNHEY and CDR2 SMNVEV (reference sequence). V shed 3 bases, J shed 4 bases, and the junction held 3 bases outside the gene matches. This CDR3 is 15 amino acids long. CDR3 protein: CASSLGQGRNQPQHF. CDR3 nucleotides: TGTGCCAGCAGTTTGGGACAGGGGCGAAATCAGCCCCAGCATTTT.